Each of the 29 T cell receptor beta chains below was sequenced from the same sample in a study of blood T cell repertoires in COVID-19. Profiling relied on immunoSEQ multiplex PCR, and the TCRdb table lists in-frame clones only, not all of them. Of roughly 400,000 clones in the sample, about 92% are singletons; the top ten hold less than 0.75%. Material for sequencing was PBMCs or T cells enriched from blood (not recorded which). The receptors originated from a man younger than 35 who had recovered from COVID-19.

This rearrangement joins TRBV2 to TRBJ1-1, with D possibly matching TRBD1 (6 bases). V lost 7 bases and J lost 1, with 10 bases in between. This CDR3 contains 13 residues. Germline V gene lookup returns CDR1 SNHLY and CDR2 FYNNEI. CDR3 amino acids: CASTRDKNTEAFF. CDR3 nucleotides: TGTGCCAGCACCCGGGACAAGAACACTGAAGCTTTCTTT.

The rearrangement uses TRBV28 and TRBJ1-6; weak D call: TRBD1 (6 bases). The CDR3 length is 14 residues. CDR1 and CDR2 (germline): MDHEN, SYDVKM. Trimming took 6 bases from V and 8 from J, leaving 14 bases between them. CDR3 residues: CASRIQGWDSPLHF. The CDR3 DNA is TGTGCCAGCAGGATACAGGGATGGGATTCACCCCTCCACTTT. Full variable domain (outside the CDR3, taken from reference TRBV28 and TRBJ1-6): DVKVTQSSRYLVKRTGEKVFLECVQDMDHENMFWYRQDPGLGLRLIYFSYDVKMKEKGDIPEGYSVSREKKERFSLILESASTNQTSMYLCASRIQGWDSPLHFGNGTRLTVT.

This clone was recorded once. The CDR3 spells CASSESGRGYSPLHF. The CDR3 nucleotides are TGTGCCAGCAGTGAATCTGGCAGGGGCTATTCACCCCTCCACTTT. The V and J genes are TRBV6-1 and TRBJ1-6; D possibly corresponds to TRBD1 (6 bases). Germline values: CDR1 MNHNS, CDR2 SASEGT. This CDR3 has 15 residues. Trimming removed 2 bases at V and 8 bases at J, with 13 bases between.

This chain connects TRBV28 to TRBJ2-5, with D possibly being TRBD2 (5 bases). CDR3 length: 15 residues. CDR1 is MDHEN and CDR2 is SYDVKM in the germline V gene. With 5 bases removed from V and 12 bases from J, the gap between germline ends came to 25 bases. The CDR3 reads CASSPPSLSGSSKYF. The CDR3 DNA sequence: TGTGCCAGCAGTCCCCCCTCCCTAAGCGGCAGTTCAAAGTACTTC.

To note about this clone: The same CDR3 also results from other DNA sequences found in this sample. V gene TRBV9 combines with J gene TRBJ2-3, with a possible D match to TRBD1 (5 bases). The germline gives CDR1 SGDLS, CDR2 YYNGEE. Trimming pared 0 bases from V and 1 base from J, leaving 9 bases between. The CDR3 has 15 amino acids. The CDR3 DNA reads TGTGCCAGCAGCGTAGGGACACCGGGCACAGATACGCAGTATTTT. Protein product: CASSVGTPGTDTQYF.

The chain recombines TRBV7-9 with TRBJ2-5; 7 bases map to TRBD1. Germline CDR1 SEHNR, CDR2 FQNEAQ (reference sequence). This CDR3 spans 13 amino acids. V lost 7 bases and J lost 2; bases outside the gene matches: 4. This chain's CDR3 is CASMDRWQETQYF. In DNA form, the CDR3 reads TGTGCCAGCATGGACAGGTGGCAAGAGACCCAGTACTTC.

The chain carries TRBV28 and TRBJ2-1; D perhaps matches TRBD2 (6 bases). With 3 bases removed from V and 8 bases from J, the gap between germline ends came to 17 bases. The V gene's germline CDR1 is MDHEN and CDR2 SYDVKM. The CDR3 is made up of 15 amino acids. Here the CDR3 DNA reads TGTGCCAGCAGTTTTGGTCGGGAGCGACGTTATGAGCAGTTCTTC. Amino acid sequence: CASSFGRERRYEQFF.

V is TRBV6-1 and J is TRBJ2-3; 8 nucleotides match TRBD2. This CDR3 region has 16 residues. The V and J ends lost 2 bases and 0 bases, in that order; junction bases with no gene match: 4. Germline V gene sequence: CDR1 MNHNS, CDR2 SASEGT. The CDR3 DNA reads TGTGCCAGCAGTGAAAGAGCGGGAGCTAGCACAGATACGCAGTATTTT. Translating it yields CASSERAGASTDTQYF.

The chain is built from TRBV5-8 and TRBJ2-5; D remains ambiguous. The germline gives CDR1 SGHTS, CDR2 YDEGEE. This CDR3 has 15 residues. The V end was cut by 0 bases, the J end by 5 bases, with 14 bases between. CDR3: CASSLVHSPRETQYF. DNA for the CDR3: TGTGCCAGCAGCTTGGTGCATTCGCCCAGGGAGACCCAGTACTTC.

The rearrangement joins TRBV2 to TRBJ1-5, with 8 bases that match TRBD1. Trimming removed 8 bases from V and 7 bases from J; junction bases left unmatched: 7. This CDR3 is built from 13 residues. Germline lookup yields CDR1 SNHLY and CDR2 FYNNEI. Here the CDR3 DNA reads TGTGCCAGCCGGACAGGGTTTCAACAGCCCCAGCATTTT. Translating it yields CASRTGFQQPQHF.

The gene calls are TRBV15 and TRBJ1-5; weak D call: TRBD1 (5 bases). CDR1 is LNHNV, CDR2 YYDKDF, per germline (reference sequence). Trimming pared 2 bases from V and 3 bases from J, leaving 8 bases between. The CDR3 sequence is 14 residues long. The CDR3 is CATSRQGPNQPQHF. Here the CDR3 DNA reads TGTGCCACCAGCAGACAGGGCCCCAATCAGCCCCAGCATTTT.

Only one count was recorded for this clone. The chain employs TRBV9 and TRBJ2-3; maybe TRBD2 (6 bases). CDR3 size: 14 residues. V was shortened by 2 bases and J by 0 bases, with 7 bases between the two germline ends. Germline CDR1 and CDR2: SGDLS and YYNGEE. Here the CDR3 DNA reads TGTGCCAGCAGCGTGCGGGGTAGCACAGATACGCAGTATTTT. As protein: CASSVRGSTDTQYF.

CDR3 region: CASILRDTDYGYTF. For the CDR3, the DNA is TGTGCCAGCATCCTCAGGGATACGGACTATGGCTACACCTTC. The chain joins TRBV2 to TRBJ1-2, with a possible D match to TRBD1 (5 bases). This CDR3 has 14 amino acids. Trimming left V 7 bases short and J 3 bases short, with 15 bases between. Germline CDR1 and CDR2: SNHLY and FYNNEI. Full variable domain (outside the CDR3, taken from reference TRBV2 and TRBJ1-2): EPEVTQTPSHQVTQMGQEVILRCVPISNHLYFYWYRQILGQKVEFLVSFYNNEISEKSEIFDDQFSVERPDGSNFTLKIRSTKLEDSAMYFCASILRDTDYGYTFGSGTRLTVV.

The chain has TRBV11-1 and TRBJ1-1; 8 positions match TRBD1. Germline V gene data show CDR1 as SGHAT and CDR2 as FQDESV (reference sequence). This CDR3 region has 15 residues. V trimming: 4 bases; J trimming: 7 bases; junction bases outside the gene matches: 11. CDR3 sequence: CASSSRWDRRDEAFF. The CDR3 DNA is TGTGCCAGCAGCTCAAGGTGGGACAGGAGAGATGAAGCTTTCTTT.

This clone was counted once. The J gene is TRBJ1-2, the V gene TRBV6-5; 9 nucleotides align to TRBD1. The V and J ends lost 5 bases and 4 bases, in that order; junction bases with no gene match: 8. Germline CDR1 reads MNHEY; CDR2 reads SVGAGI. CDR3 length: 15 residues. Written as DNA, the CDR3 is TGTGCCAGCAGTACTAGGACAGGGGACGGCTATGGCTACACCTTC. Translating it yields CASSTRTGDGYGYTF.

This clone was recorded only once. The chain couples TRBV2 to TRBJ1-2; unclear D gene. Germline V CDR1 and CDR2: SNHLY, FYNNEI. Trimming left V 6 bases short and J 4 bases short, with 12 bases between. This CDR3 region has 13 residues. Here the CDR3 reads CASRGDKAYGYTF. The CDR3 DNA follows: TGTGCCAGCAGGGGAGACAAGGCCTATGGCTACACCTTC.

This chain connects TRBV2 to TRBJ1-1; the D is unclear. The germline gives CDR1 SNHLY, CDR2 FYNNEI. The CDR3 consists of 15 residues. The germline V and J ends were trimmed by 0 bases and 1 base, with 9 bases remaining between them. CDR3 coding DNA: TGTGCCAGCAGTGAAGCGACTAAGAAGAACACTGAAGCTTTCTTT. Its translation is CASSEATKKNTEAFF. Drawing the rest from reference TRBV2 and TRBJ1-1, the complete variable domain is EPEVTQTPSHQVTQMGQEVILRCVPISNHLYFYWYRQILGQKVEFLVSFYNNEISEKSEIFDDQFSVERPDGSNFTLKIRSTKLEDSAMYFCASSEATKKNTEAFFGQGTRLTVV.

The CDR3: CASSPRLAASYEQYF. CDR3 coding DNA: TGTGCCAGCAGCCCCCGACTAGCGGCCTCCTACGAGCAGTACTTC. The chain is built from TRBV7-9 and TRBJ2-7; 9 bases fit TRBD2. Trimming cost V 5 bases and J 0 bases; bases outside gene matches: 5. There are 15 residues in the CDR3. Germline V gene lookup returns CDR1 SEHNR and CDR2 FQNEAQ (reference sequence).

The genes are TRBV6-5 and TRBJ2-1; D is ambiguous. Germline V gene sequence: CDR1 MNHEY, CDR2 SVGAGI. Trimming left V 8 bases short and J 7 bases short, with 9 bases between. The CDR3 runs to 11 residues. CDR3 residues: CASVLLNEQFF. CDR3 coding DNA: TGTGCCAGCGTACTCCTTAATGAGCAGTTCTTC.

This chain links TRBV27 with TRBJ2-2; no firm D call. V lost 0 bases and J 0 bases, leaving 8 bases between the germline ends. This CDR3 is built from 16 residues. Germline V lookup: CDR1 MNHEY, CDR2 SMNVEV (reference sequence). The CDR3 DNA follows: TGTGCCAGCAGTTTATCGGCATCAGCGAACACCGGGGAGCTGTTTTTT. This codes for CASSLSASANTGELFF.

The rearrangement uses TRBV7-9 and TRBJ2-1; tentative D call: TRBD2 (6 bases). Looked up from germline, CDR1 is SEHNR and CDR2 is FQNEAQ (reference sequence). Trimming shortened V by 5 bases and J by 1 base, and 15 bases separated the two germline ends. This CDR3 spans 16 amino acids. DNA for the CDR3: TGTGCCAGCAGCCAATTCCGGGACTTATCCTACAATGAGCAGTTCTTC. It yields the protein CASSQFRDLSYNEQFF.

This sequence joins TRBV21-1 and TRBJ2-7; the DNA was not used to check the table's D call, TRBD2. TRBV21-1 is reported as a pseudogene. The CDR3 extends over 15 amino acids. CDR3 DNA sequence: TGTGCCAGCAGCAAACTAGCGGGAGAACCCTACGAGCAGTACTTC. It encodes CASSKLAGEPYEQYF.

This chain links TRBV6-1 with TRBJ1-6; D not certain. CDR3 length equals 17 residues. The V end was cut by 0 bases, the J end by 0 bases, with 9 bases between. Germline-derived CDR1 and CDR2 are MNHNS and SASEGT. CDR3 in amino acids: CASSEALVSSYNSPLHF. The CDR3 DNA sequence: TGTGCCAGCAGTGAAGCGCTTGTGAGCTCCTATAATTCACCCCTCCACTTT.

The chain is built from TRBV13 and TRBJ2-1; 11 bases line up with TRBD2. From germline, CDR1 is PRHDT and CDR2 FYEKMQ (reference sequence). The CDR3 totals 16 residues. V trimming: 4 bases; J trimming: 6 bases; junction bases outside the gene matches: 8. The CDR3 protein is CASSSLTSGGPNEQFF. In DNA form, the CDR3 reads TGTGCCAGCAGCTCCCTCACTAGCGGGGGACCCAATGAGCAGTTCTTC.

In nucleotides, the CDR3 is TGTGCCAGCTCATCCCGACAGGGACACGAAGCTTTCTTT. This gives the protein CASSSRQGHEAFF. The chain has TRBV18 and TRBJ1-1; 7 nucleotides line up with TRBD1. V was clipped by 5 bases and J by 8 bases; unmatched bases: 8. CDR1 and CDR2 from the germline V gene are KGHSH and LQKENI. CDR3 size: 13 residues.

The chain links TRBV9 to TRBJ2-3; D is perhaps TRBD2 (5 bases). The CDR3 is 15 residues long. V was trimmed by 4 bases and J by 5 bases, leaving 17 bases between them. Germline V gene data show CDR1 as SGDLS and CDR2 as YYNGEE. Here the CDR3 reads CASSYSLEERDTQYF. CDR3 coding DNA: TGTGCCAGCAGCTATAGTCTGGAGGAGAGAGATACGCAGTATTTT.

This clone was detected a few times. V usage is TRBV11-1 and J usage is TRBJ2-7, with TRBD2 identical over 7 bases. Germline CDR1 SGHAT, CDR2 FQDESV (reference sequence). The V and J ends lost 2 bases and 2 bases, in that order; junction bases with no gene match: 6. CDR3 length: 15 amino acids. CDR3 region: CASSLLSSGAYEQYF. Here the CDR3 DNA reads TGTGCCAGCAGCTTACTGTCTAGCGGTGCCTACGAGCAGTACTTC.

This sequence joins TRBV2 and TRBJ1-5, with D uncertain. The V gene lost 8 bases and the J gene lost 2 bases, with 13 bases spanning the gap. CDR3 length: 14 amino acids. Germline values: CDR1 SNHLY, CDR2 FYNNEI. CDR3 coding DNA: TGTGCCAGCCGCGAACTCCAAGGCAATCAGCCCCAGCATTTT. Amino acid sequence: CASRELQGNQPQHF.

The J gene is TRBJ1-4, the V gene TRBV19; possible D gene TRBD1, 5 bases. CDR1 and CDR2 from the germline V gene are LNHDA and SQIVND (reference sequence). The CDR3 runs 15 residues. V was trimmed by 1 base and J by 8 bases, leaving 14 bases between them. The CDR3 region has the DNA TGTGCCAGTAGTATAGGCGGGGCTATGGGGGAAAAACTGTTTTTT. This translates into CASSIGGAMGEKLFF.